The present entry profiles one T cell receptor beta chain with its context. TCR sequencing used cDNA made by reverse transcription of extracted RNA. Repertoires were generated with immunoSEQ multiplex PCR, while TCRdb's copy carries only in-frame clones and drops some. The data hold approximately 90,000 clones, with around 71% observed a single time. The V gene's germline CDR1 is LGHNA and CDR2 YSLEER. Trimming cost V 4 bases and J 8 bases; bases outside gene matches: 6. The CDR3 is made up of 16 amino acids. The data stem from a study of CD8+ T cells in alopecia areata. Study in general: Dosing with tofacitinib proceeded for 6 to 18 months, followed by 6 months off drug.

Treatment meaning: oral pan-JAK inhibitor, 5-10 mg twice daily. The sample was CD8+ T cells sorted from blood, taken around week 44, from a patient treated with tofacitinib. The chain has TRBV4-3 and TRBJ2-1; TRBD2 matches at 15 bases. This clonotype was obtained from a human donor with alopecia areata. The CDR3 sequence is CASSPGLAGGPDEQFF. The DNA for the CDR3 is TGCGCCAGCAGCCCTGGACTAGCGGGGGGGCCAGATGAGCAGTTCTTC.